These 22 T cell receptor beta chains came from one sample sequenced in a study of T cells in Graves' hyperthyroidism and ophthalmopathy. Amplified regions were TCR beta CDR3 sequences from RNA transcripts. The TCR CDR3 was amplified in a first-round RT-PCR using the HTBI primer set. MiXCR, applied by TCRdb to the multiplex PCR reads, yields one record per CDR3 protein. The sample includes approximately 260,000 distinct CDR3 sequences, nearly 15% of them seen just once. Sample: blood. The receptors come from a woman aged 45-60 years with Graves' hyperthyroidism that later progressed to Graves' ophthalmopathy.

Ten or more counts support this clonotype. This chain connects TRBV6-1 to TRBJ1-2; no definite D call. CDR1 is MNHNS and CDR2 is SASEGT in the germline V gene. The V end lost 0 bases, the J end lost 3 bases, and 17 bases lay between the germline ends. The CDR3 is 17 residues long. CDR3: CASSEAPPPWIYYGYTF. CDR3 bases: TGTGCCAGCAGTGAAGCGCCGCCCCCGTGGATCTACTATGGCTACACCTTC.

This clonotype occurred a few times. The V call is TRBV19, the J call TRBJ1-2; 7 nucleotides line up with TRBD1. The CDR3 length is 15 residues. Germline loops: CDR1 LNHDA, CDR2 SQIVND (reference sequence). Trimming at V came to 6 bases and at J to 2 bases, leaving 9 bases not matched to a gene. DNA for the CDR3: TGTGCCAGTAGAGATATCGGGACAGACAACTATGGCTACACCTTC. Translated, it gives CASRDIGTDNYGYTF.

The chain joins TRBV20-1 to TRBJ2-7; D may be TRBD1 or TRBD2 (6 bases each). Germline CDR1 reads DFQATT; CDR2 reads SNEGSKA (reference sequence). V was pared by 3 bases and J by 9 bases, with 18 bases between. CDR3 length: 13 residues. DNA for the CDR3: TGCAGTGCTAGTCCGGGGGCCCACGTCGGGCAGTACTTC. Protein sequence: CSASPGAHVGQYF.

The CDR3 DNA sequence: TGTGCCAGCAGCTTAGCCGTTATGTCGCCCCTTAACCAAGAGACCCAGTACTTC. Its translation: CASSLAVMSPLNQETQYF. The V gene is TRBV7-9, the J gene TRBJ2-5; unclear D gene. Deletions cut 0 bases from V and 0 bases from J, with 17 bases between. Germline V gene sequence: CDR1 SEHNR, CDR2 FQNEAQ (reference sequence). The CDR3 extends over 18 amino acids.

Details on this clonotype: A read error may be the cause here, since a much bigger clone is one base away. The chain uses TRBV13 and TRBJ2-1; the D call may be TRBD1 or TRBD2 (5 bases each). Trimming took off 8 bases at V and 4 bases at J, with 15 bases between the two ends. CDR3 size: 14 residues. Germline CDR1 PRHDT, CDR2 FYEKMQ (reference sequence). The CDR3 sequence: CASLGVGEYNEQFF. The CDR3 DNA reads as TGTGCCAGCCTGGGGGTCGGGGAGTACAATGAGCAGTTCTTC.

This clonotype was recorded many times. The chain has TRBV12-3 or TRBV12-4 and TRBJ2-1; 9 nucleotides align to TRBD2. The J segment lost 6 bases and the V segment lost 1 base, leaving 4 bases of the junction unmatched. There are 15 residues in the CDR3. CDR3 DNA: TGTGCCAGCAGTTTAGGGGCGGGAGGGCGCAATGAGCAGTTCTTC. Translating it yields CASSLGAGGRNEQFF.

This clonotype came up many times. The chain couples TRBV27 to TRBJ2-7; TRBD2 is a possible D gene (6 bases). The V gene's germline CDR1 is MNHEY and CDR2 SMNVEV (reference sequence). V lost 4 bases and J lost 6, with 13 bases in between. The CDR3 length is 13 residues. CDR3 in DNA: TGTGCCAGCAGTTCGGGACTCCGAAGCGAGCAGTACTTC. Its translation is CASSSGLRSEQYF.

The chain has TRBV28 and TRBJ1-1; 7 bases agree with TRBD1. CDR1 MDHEN and CDR2 SYDVKM come from the germline V gene. V gave up 1 base and J gave up 6 bases; unmatched junction bases: 5. The CDR3 has 14 residues. The CDR3 region has the DNA TGTGCCAGCAGTTTATATCAGGGGGTCTCTGAAGCTTTCTTT. The encoded protein is CASSLYQGVSEAFF.

This clonotype has a count of ten or more. The DNA of the CDR3 is TGTGCCAGCAGTTTGGGAGGGTCCTACGAGCAGTACTTC. Its protein is CASSLGGSYEQYF. The gene calls are TRBV11-2 and TRBJ2-7; 7 bases line up with TRBD2. Germline V lookup: CDR1 SGHAT, CDR2 FQNNGV. CDR3 length: 13 amino acids. V trimming: 6 bases; J trimming: 1 base; junction bases outside the gene matches: 3.

This clonotype occurred many times. The J gene is TRBJ1-2, the V gene TRBV18; the D is unclear. CDR1 KGHSH and CDR2 LQKENI come from the germline V gene. Trimming took off 6 bases at V and 5 bases at J, with 22 bases between the two ends. The CDR3 runs 16 residues. The DNA for the CDR3 is TGTGCCAGCTCCCGGGAGTCTTGGACCACCTCATATGGCTACACCTTC. It translates to CASSRESWTTSYGYTF.

This clonotype occurred a few times. The chain carries TRBV7-3 and TRBJ2-2; D not certain. The V gene's germline CDR1 is SGHTA and CDR2 FQGTGA. The CDR3 is 14 residues long. V was shortened by 5 bases and J by 5 bases, with 12 bases between the two germline ends. CDR3 in amino acids: CASSANPRTGELFF. CDR3 nucleotide sequence: TGTGCCAGCAGCGCGAACCCGCGGACCGGGGAGCTGTTTTTT.

This clonotype was detected many times. V is TRBV27 and J is TRBJ2-1, with 10 nucleotides matching TRBD2. Per the germline V gene, CDR1 is MNHEY and CDR2 is SMNVEV (reference sequence). The length of the CDR3 is 17 residues. V lost 2 bases to trimming and J lost 7 bases; unmatched junction nucleotides: 11. This CDR3 is CASSLMLAGDARNEQFF. Here the CDR3 DNA reads TGTGCCAGCAGTTTAATGCTAGCGGGAGATGCTAGGAATGAGCAGTTCTTC.

This clonotype was seen at least ten times. This chain uses TRBV5-6 with TRBJ2-1; TRBD2 might be the D (5 bases). There are 13 residues in the CDR3. The germline V and J ends were trimmed by 3 bases and 6 bases, with 10 bases remaining between them. The germline V gene encodes CDR1 SGHDT and CDR2 YYEEEE. CDR3 sequence reads: CASSWTLVNEQFF. CDR3 sequence (DNA): TGTGCCAGCAGCTGGACTTTAGTCAATGAGCAGTTCTTC.

The J gene is TRBJ1-5, the V gene TRBV20-1, with D unclear. This CDR3 has 13 residues. V dropped 1 base and J dropped 5 bases, with 9 bases sitting between them. Germline assignment: CDR1 DFQATT and CDR2 SNEGSKA (reference sequence). CDR3 sequence: CSARVTTDQPQHF. The DNA for the CDR3 is TGCAGTGCTAGAGTGACTACCGATCAGCCCCAGCATTTT.

This clonotype was seen many times. The chain recombines TRBV7-8 with TRBJ2-7; TRBD2 agrees at 10 bases. CDR1 and CDR2 (germline): SGHVS, FQNEAQ. The CDR3 spans 16 residues. After removal of 4 bases from V and 2 bases from J, the junction contained 8 bases not matched to a gene. The CDR3 reads CASSSSGTSVTYEQYF. In DNA, the CDR3 is TGTGCCAGCAGCTCTTCCGGGACTAGCGTCACCTACGAGCAGTACTTC.

In this sample, this clonotype turned up a few times. The genes are TRBV20-1 and TRBJ1-3; D is possibly TRBD1 (5 bases). Trimming shortened V by 6 bases and J by 1 base, and 16 bases separated the two germline ends. The CDR3 extends over 15 amino acids. From germline, CDR1 is DFQATT and CDR2 SNEGSKA (reference sequence). In nucleotides, the CDR3 is TGCAGTGCCTCAGCGATCTCAGGGTCTGGAAACACCATATATTTT. Protein product: CSASAISGSGNTIYF.

This clonotype turned up a few times. The chain couples TRBV28 to TRBJ1-1; TRBD1 agrees at 7 bases. Trimming at V came to 6 bases and at J to 1 base, leaving 8 bases not matched to a gene. Per the germline V gene, CDR1 is MDHEN and CDR2 is SYDVKM. This CDR3 is 15 amino acids long. The CDR3 spells CASRPLTGSNTEAFF. CDR3 in DNA: TGTGCCAGCAGACCCCTGACAGGGTCGAACACTGAAGCTTTCTTT.

The chain carries TRBV10-2 and TRBJ1-3, with 7 bases matching TRBD1. The CDR3 runs 15 residues. Looked up from germline, CDR1 is WSHSY and CDR2 is SAAADI. The V segment lost 5 bases and the J segment 1 base; nucleotides outside the gene matches: 5. The CDR3 DNA follows: TGCGCCAGCAGTATGACAGGGACTTCTGGAAACACCATATATTTT. Translated, it gives CASSMTGTSGNTIYF.

This clonotype showed up many times. The chain is built from TRBV5-1 and TRBJ1-1; 10 bases are a match to TRBD1. This CDR3 is built from 17 residues. Germline-derived CDR1 and CDR2 are SGHRS and YFSETQ. V trimming: 4 bases; J trimming: 2 bases; junction bases outside the gene matches: 11. CDR3 residues: CASSISKGQGVNTEAFF. The CDR3 region has the DNA TGCGCCAGCAGCATAAGTAAAGGACAGGGGGTTAACACTGAAGCTTTCTTT.

This clonotype was observed at least ten times. The chain has TRBV30 and TRBJ1-6, with D possibly being TRBD1 (5 bases). Germline CDR1 is GTSNPN and CDR2 is SVGIG (reference sequence). The CDR3 is made up of 15 amino acids. The V end was cut by 2 bases, the J end by 8 bases, with 16 bases between. The CDR3 sequence is CAWSPQGKGDSPLHF. CDR3 DNA sequence: TGTGCCTGGAGTCCCCAGGGTAAAGGAGATTCACCCCTCCACTTT. Complete variable domain (other parts from reference TRBV30 and TRBJ1-6): SQTIHQWPATLVQPVGSPLSLECTVEGTSNPNLYWYRQAAGRGLQLLFYSVGIGQISSEVPQNLSASRPQDRQFILSSKKLLLSDSGFYLCAWSPQGKGDSPLHFGNGTRLTVT.

Worth noting for this clonotype: An end of the junction does not agree with germline; a read error may underlie this. The V gene is TRBV7-7, the J gene TRBJ1-5; 8 bases line up with TRBD1. CDR1 and CDR2 (germline): SSHAT, FNYEAQ (reference sequence). This CDR3 is built from 18 residues. The CDR3 nucleotides are TGTGCTAGCAGCTTCCCATTCTCAGGGGGCGCGGGCAATCAGCCCCAGCATTTT. This translates into CASSFPFSGGAGNQPQHF.

This clonotype showed up many times. The gene calls are TRBV12-3 or TRBV12-4 and TRBJ2-7; TRBD1 might be the D (6 bases). This CDR3 spans 13 amino acids. Trimming took 2 bases from V and 7 from J, leaving 12 bases between them. Here the CDR3 DNA reads TGTGCCAGCAGTTTATTGGGGGCTCGGGAGCAGTACTTC. This sequence encodes CASSLLGAREQYF.